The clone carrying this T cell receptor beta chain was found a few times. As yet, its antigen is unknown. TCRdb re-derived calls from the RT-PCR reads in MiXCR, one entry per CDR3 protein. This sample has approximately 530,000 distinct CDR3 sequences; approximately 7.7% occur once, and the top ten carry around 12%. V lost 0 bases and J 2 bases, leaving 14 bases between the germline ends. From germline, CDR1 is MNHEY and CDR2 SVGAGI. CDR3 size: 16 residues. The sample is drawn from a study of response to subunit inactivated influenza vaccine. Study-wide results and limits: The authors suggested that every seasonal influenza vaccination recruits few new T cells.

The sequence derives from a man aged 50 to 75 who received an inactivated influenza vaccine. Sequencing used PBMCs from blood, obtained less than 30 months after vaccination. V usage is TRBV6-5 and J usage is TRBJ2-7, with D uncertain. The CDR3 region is CASSYSIAALTYEQYF. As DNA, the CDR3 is TGTGCCAGCAGTTACTCGATAGCCGCCCTGACCTACGAGCAGTACTTC.